The sequence of this TCR beta chain was determined in a study of regulatory T cells in long-lasting Graves disease. Germline CDR1 SGHNT, CDR2 YENEEA. V trimming: 5 bases; J trimming: 7 bases; junction bases outside the gene matches: 3. There are 13 residues in the CDR3. Time point described: newly diagnosed GD, antithyroid drugs for less than 3 months. After RNA was extracted from PBMCs, the TCR library was made from it. This clonotype was observed many times. The authors built TCR beta libraries using iRepertoire HTBI primers and Arm-PCR of CDR3 regions. TCRdb ran MiXCR on the multiplex PCR reads and lists one entry per CDR3 protein. Among 550,000 to 600,000 distinct CDR3 sequences listed, 15% to 20% were seen once. The sample was also linked to a second study, of T cells in Graves' hyperthyroidism and ophthalmopathy. That paper states: Exclusion followed for patients with uncontrolled infection, other autoimmune disease, pregnancy or lactation.

The genes are TRBV11-3 and TRBJ2-1; 9 nucleotides line up with TRBD2. The sample here was peripheral blood mononuclear cells (PBMCs), taken at new diagnosis, from a patient treated with antithyroid drugs. This receptor was identified in a man aged 18 to 35 with Graves disease. CDR3 protein: CASSLGLANEQFF. The CDR3 DNA reads TGTGCCAGCAGCCTGGGACTAGCTAATGAGCAGTTCTTC.